This paragraph covers one T cell receptor beta chain sequence. Seattle researchers signed up patients amid active infection and tracked them longitudinally. This entry is derived from a study of blood T cell repertoires in COVID-19. Whole-study context: Samples came from the United States, Italy and Spain, spanning acute and convalescent COVID-19.

The germline V gene encodes CDR1 SGHTS and CDR2 YDEGEE. This CDR3 is built from 13 residues. The V end lost 2 bases, the J end lost 4 bases, and 7 bases lay between the germline ends. Clones were sequenced by immunoSEQ multiplex PCR, and TCRdb holds only the in-frame ones, with some missing. Of almost 350,000 clones in the sample, approximately 89% were seen once. Material for sequencing was peripheral blood. This sequence originates from a woman aged 55-70 years with COVID-19, enrolled during active disease. The chain recombines TRBV5-8 with TRBJ1-5, with D uncertain. The CDR3: CASSFARNQPQHF. In nucleotides, the CDR3 is TGTGCCAGCAGCTTTGCTAGGAATCAGCCCCAGCATTTT. Filled out from reference TRBV5-8 and TRBJ1-5, the complete variable domain reads EAGVTQSPTHLIKTRGQQATLRCSPISGHTSVYWYQQALGLGLQFLLWYDEGEERNRGNFPPRFSGRQFPNYSSELNVNALELEDSALYLCASSFARNQPQHFGDGTRLSIL.